The T cell receptor (beta chain) described here comes from a study of cytomegalovirus exposure and HLA in healthy donors. General study results and limits: Specific recognition of CMV antigens was confirmed in vitro for a few chains (all CMV-associated).

CDR3 length: 17 amino acids. V was pared by 4 bases and J by 0 bases, with 14 bases between. CDR1 and CDR2 (germline): SGDLS, YYNGEE. Vbeta (60) and Jbeta (13) primers were used in the PCR. The method was immunoSEQ multiplex PCR; TCRdb's version includes in-frame clones alone and lacks a portion of them. The repertoire table contains about 140,000 clones. In regard to this clone: The antigen is not known.

Healthy donors of bone marrow made up the group. This clonotype was obtained from a man aged 40-50 years in good health and CMV-seronegative. This chain uses TRBV9 with TRBJ2-6; no firm D call. Specimen: PBMCs. This CDR3 is CASSHRVQSSGANVLTF. The DNA of the CDR3 is TGTGCCAGCAGCCACCGGGTCCAGAGCTCTGGGGCCAACGTCCTGACTTTC.